These T cell receptor beta chains were read from a single sample in a study of human T cells and chemical hapten exposure. TCRdb used MiXCR to reprocess the RACE reads, holding one entry per CDR3 protein. The sample records roughly 250,000 distinct CDR3 sequences, roughly 8.9% being singletons. The source material was whole blood, sampled in connection with sensitization to the hapten diphenylcyclopropenone (DPC). These receptors were obtained from a woman aged 40-49 years with alopecia areata. Some clones in this sample may be carry-over from other donors' samples. Each CDR3 is given with its conserved first and last residue. D genes are given only for firm matches. Clone size, where shown, is once, few, many, or a class for clones that have expanded.

cdr3_aa cdr3_nt d_call j_call clone_size v_call
CASKPPGTGAGPLPLYF TGTGCCAGCAAACCACCGGGGACAGGGGCTGGACCCCTACCCCTGTACTTC TRBD1 TRBJ2-4 few TRBV5-4
CASSPTAGGGNEQFF TGTGCCAGCTCACCGACGGCGGGAGGAGGTAATGAGCAGTTCTTC TRBD2 TRBJ2-1 few TRBV18
CASSPQILNTEAFF TGTGCCAGCAGCCCTCAAATTTTGAACACTGAAGCTTTCTTT NA TRBJ1-1 NA TRBV7-9
CSVDRDYSYGYTF TGCAGCGTAGACAGGGATTATAGCTATGGCTACACCTTC TRBD1 TRBJ1-2 NA TRBV29-1
CASSLADRIQYF TGTGCCAGCAGTTTAGCGGACAGGATTCAGTACTTC TRBD1 TRBJ2-4 many TRBV12-3/TRBV12-4
CASSLGGWASNQPQHF TGTGCCAGCAGCTTAGGAGGGTGGGCTAGCAATCAGCCCCAGCATTTT NA TRBJ1-5 few TRBV11-2
CSARAPDGLDTEAFF TGCAGTGCTAGGGCCCCTGATGGTTTGGACACTGAAGCTTTCTTT NA TRBJ1-1 NA TRBV20-1
CASSLPGQGNTEAFF TGTGCCAGCAGTTTACCGGGACAGGGGAACACTGAAGCTTTCTTT TRBD1 TRBJ1-1 NA TRBV28
CASSVRDRDPAGEQYF TGTGCCAGCAGTGTCCGGGACAGGGATCCAGCGGGCGAGCAGTACTTC TRBD1 TRBJ2-7 NA TRBV6-5
CASSQHDTDTQYF TGTGCCAGCAGTCAGCACGACACAGATACGCAGTATTTT NA TRBJ2-3 NA TRBV6-6
CASSFGTGRYQPQHF TGTGCCAGCAGTTTCGGGACAGGGCGTTATCAGCCCCAGCATTTT TRBD1 TRBJ1-5 few TRBV12-3/TRBV12-4
CASSQEGRAMGEQFF TGTGCCAGCAGCCAAGAAGGGAGAGCGATGGGTGAGCAGTTCTTC NA TRBJ2-1 NA TRBV3-1
CASSLGRDGAQYF TGTGCCAGCTCACTAGGCCGGGACGGGGCCCAGTACTTC NA TRBJ2-5 NA TRBV18
CASSLGIEGKETQYF TGTGCCAGCAGCTTGGGGATTGAGGGGAAAGAGACCCAGTACTTC NA TRBJ2-5 many TRBV5-6
CASSPRTASETQYF TGTGCCAGCTCACCCCGGACAGCGTCGGAGACCCAGTACTTC NA TRBJ2-5 NA TRBV18
CSVVGRTKQFF TGCAGCGTTGTTGGGAGGACCAAGCAGTTCTTC NA TRBJ2-1 few TRBV29-1
CASSPRSGTTNTGELFF TGTGCCAGCAGCCCCCGGAGCGGGACTACGAACACCGGGGAGCTGTTTTTT TRBD2 TRBJ2-2 NA TRBV7-8
CASSTYTGELFF TGTGCCAGCAGCACCTACACCGGGGAGCTGTTTTTT NA TRBJ2-2 many TRBV7-2
CASSQDGRGTEAFF TGCGCCAGCAGCCAGGACGGGAGAGGGACTGAAGCTTTCTTT NA TRBJ1-1 few TRBV4-1
CSVKRQGNTGELFF TGCAGCGTTAAACGACAGGGGAACACCGGGGAGCTGTTTTTT TRBD1 TRBJ2-2 many TRBV29-1
CTSSVGGETQYF TGTACCAGCAGCGTAGGTGGGGAGACCCAGTACTTC NA TRBJ2-5 NA TRBV9
CASSQTTYTDTQYF TGTGCCAGCAGCCAGACGACTTACACAGATACGCAGTATTTT NA TRBJ2-3 many TRBV14
CASSIMGLAGAHNEQFF TGTGCCAGTAGTATCATGGGACTAGCGGGAGCCCACAATGAGCAGTTCTTC TRBD2 TRBJ2-1 few TRBV19